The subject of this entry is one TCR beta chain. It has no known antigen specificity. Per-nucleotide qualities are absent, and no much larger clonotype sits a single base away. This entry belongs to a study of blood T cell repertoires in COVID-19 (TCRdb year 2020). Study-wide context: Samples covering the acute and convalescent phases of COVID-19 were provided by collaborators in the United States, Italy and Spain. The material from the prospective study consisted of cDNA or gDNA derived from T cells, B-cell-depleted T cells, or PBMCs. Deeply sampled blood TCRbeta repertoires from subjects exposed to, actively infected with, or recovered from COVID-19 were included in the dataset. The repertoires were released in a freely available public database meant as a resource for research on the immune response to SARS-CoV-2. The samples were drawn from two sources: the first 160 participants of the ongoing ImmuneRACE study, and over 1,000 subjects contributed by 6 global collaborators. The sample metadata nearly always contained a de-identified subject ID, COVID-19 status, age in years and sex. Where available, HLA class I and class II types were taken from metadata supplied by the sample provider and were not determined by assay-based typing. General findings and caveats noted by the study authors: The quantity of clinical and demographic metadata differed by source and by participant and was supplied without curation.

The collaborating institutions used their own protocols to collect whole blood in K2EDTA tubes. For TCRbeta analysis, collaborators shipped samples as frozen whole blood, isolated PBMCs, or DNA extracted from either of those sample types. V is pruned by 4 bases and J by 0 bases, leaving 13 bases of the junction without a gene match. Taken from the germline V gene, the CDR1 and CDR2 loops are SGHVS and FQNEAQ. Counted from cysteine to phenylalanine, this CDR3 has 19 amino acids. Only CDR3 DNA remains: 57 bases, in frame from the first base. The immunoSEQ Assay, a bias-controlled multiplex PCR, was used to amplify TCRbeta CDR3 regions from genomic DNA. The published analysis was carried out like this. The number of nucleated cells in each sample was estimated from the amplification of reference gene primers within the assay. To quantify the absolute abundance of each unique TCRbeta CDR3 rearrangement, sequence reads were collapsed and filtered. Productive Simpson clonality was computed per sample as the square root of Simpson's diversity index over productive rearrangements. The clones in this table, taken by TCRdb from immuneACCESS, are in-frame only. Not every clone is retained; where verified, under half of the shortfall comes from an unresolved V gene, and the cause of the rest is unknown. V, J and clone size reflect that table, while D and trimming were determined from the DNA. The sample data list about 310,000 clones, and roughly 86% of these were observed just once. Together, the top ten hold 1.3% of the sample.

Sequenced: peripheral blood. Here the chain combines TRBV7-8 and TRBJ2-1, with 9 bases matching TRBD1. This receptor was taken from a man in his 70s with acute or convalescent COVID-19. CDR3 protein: CASSSPGTGSGDSYNEQFF. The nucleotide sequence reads TGTGCCAGCAGCTCACCCGGGACAGGGAGCGGGGACTCCTACAATGAGCAGTTCTTC. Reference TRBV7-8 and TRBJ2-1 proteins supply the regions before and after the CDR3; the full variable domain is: GAGVSQSPRYKVAKRGQDVALRCDPISGHVSLFWYQQALGQGPEFLTYFQNEAQLDKSGLPSDRFFAERPEGSVSTLKIQRTQQEDSAVYLCASSSPGTGSGDSYNEQFFGPGTRLTVL.